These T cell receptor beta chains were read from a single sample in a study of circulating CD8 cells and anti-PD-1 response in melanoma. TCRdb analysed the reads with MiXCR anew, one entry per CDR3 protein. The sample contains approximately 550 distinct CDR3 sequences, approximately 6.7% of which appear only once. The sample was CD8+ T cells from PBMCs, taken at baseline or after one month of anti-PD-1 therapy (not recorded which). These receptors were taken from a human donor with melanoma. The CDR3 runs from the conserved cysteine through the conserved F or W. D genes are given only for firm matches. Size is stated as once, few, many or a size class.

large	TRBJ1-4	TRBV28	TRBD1	CASSLYRQGINEKLFF	TGTGCCAGCAGTTTATACAGACAGGGGATTAATGAAAAACTGTTTTTT
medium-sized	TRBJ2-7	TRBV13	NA	CASSTTGPGTLEQYF	TGTGCCAGCAGCACAACGGGACCTGGGACTTTGGAGCAGTACTTC
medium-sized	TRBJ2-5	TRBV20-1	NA	CSVPTGLRGETQYF	TGCAGTGTACCTACGGGACTCCGGGGAGAGACCCAGTACTTC
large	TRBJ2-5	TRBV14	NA	CASRKTDVITSETQYF	TGTGCCAGCAGAAAGACGGACGTTATTACCTCGGAGACCCAGTACTTC
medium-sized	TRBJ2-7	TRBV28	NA	CASSSHNEQYF	TGTGCCAGCAGTTCACACAACGAGCAGTACTTC
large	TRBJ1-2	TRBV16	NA	CASSQDFLSYGYTF	TGTGCCAGCAGCCAAGACTTTCTGAGCTATGGCTACACCTTC
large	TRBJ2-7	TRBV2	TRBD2	CASGKWTSGDYEQYF	TGTGCCAGCGGTAAATGGACTAGCGGTGACTACGAGCAGTACTTC
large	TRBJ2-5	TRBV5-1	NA	CASSVYTESSERPGRKTQYF	TGCGCCAGCAGCGTCTACACAGAGAGCTCGGAGAGACCGGGGAGGAAGACCCAGTACTTC
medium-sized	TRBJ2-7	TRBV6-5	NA	CASSYLGGSYEQYF	TGTGCCAGCAGTTACTTAGGTGGCTCCTACGAGCAGTACTTC
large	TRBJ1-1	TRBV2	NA	CASSEGPEAFF	TGTGCCAGCAGTGAAGGGCCTGAAGCTTTCTTT